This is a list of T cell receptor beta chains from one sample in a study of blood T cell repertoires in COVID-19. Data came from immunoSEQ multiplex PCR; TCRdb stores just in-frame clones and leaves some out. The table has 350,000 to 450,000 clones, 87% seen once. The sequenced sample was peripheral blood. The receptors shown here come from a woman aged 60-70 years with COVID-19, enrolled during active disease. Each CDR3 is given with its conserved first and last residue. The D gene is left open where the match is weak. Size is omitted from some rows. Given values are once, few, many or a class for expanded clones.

CDR3 DNA: TGTGCCAGCAGTGTTAACAGGGTCTCTAACTATGGCTACACCTTC
CDR3 protein: CASSVNRVSNYGYTF
clone size: .
D gene: .
J gene: TRBJ1-2
V gene: TRBV2

CDR3 DNA: TGTGCCAGCAGTTATATCGGGAACACTGAAGCTTTCTTT
CDR3 protein: CASSYIGNTEAFF
clone size: .
D gene: .
J gene: TRBJ1-1
V gene: TRBV27

CDR3 DNA: TGTGCCAGCTCGCGGGGCGAAGGCATTCAGTACTTC
CDR3 protein: CASSRGEGIQYF
clone size: .
D gene: .
J gene: TRBJ2-4
V gene: TRBV11-3

CDR3 DNA: TGTGCCAGCAGAGACAAAGCGGGGTCACAAGAGACCCAGTACTTC
CDR3 protein: CASRDKAGSQETQYF
clone size: .
D gene: TRBD2
J gene: TRBJ2-5
V gene: TRBV2

CDR3 DNA: TGTGCCAGCAGCCTAAACAGTGGGTATGGCTACACCTTC
CDR3 protein: CASSLNSGYGYTF
clone size: .
D gene: .
J gene: TRBJ1-2
V gene: TRBV2

CDR3 DNA: TGTGCCAGCAGCTTAGTGACAGGGGGTAATCAGCCCCAGCATTTT
CDR3 protein: CASSLVTGGNQPQHF
clone size: .
D gene: TRBD1
J gene: TRBJ1-5
V gene: TRBV7-2

CDR3 DNA: TGCGCCAGCAGCCGGGGGGCTAATGAAAAACTGTTTTTT
CDR3 protein: CASSRGANEKLFF
clone size: .
D gene: .
J gene: TRBJ1-4
V gene: TRBV5-1

CDR3 DNA: TGCAGCGTTGCGCTAGCGGGGAGCACAGATACGCAGTATTTT
CDR3 protein: CSVALAGSTDTQYF
clone size: once
D gene: TRBD2
J gene: TRBJ2-3
V gene: TRBV29-1

CDR3 DNA: TGTGCCAGCAGCTTGTCAGGGACAGTGAACACCGGGGAGCTGTTTTTT
CDR3 protein: CASSLSGTVNTGELFF
clone size: .
D gene: TRBD1
J gene: TRBJ2-2
V gene: TRBV7-9

CDR3 DNA: TGTGCTAGTGGTTTGTCGACCCGGACAGGGGGCATAGAGACCCAGTACTTC
CDR3 protein: CASGLSTRTGGIETQYF
clone size: .
D gene: TRBD1
J gene: TRBJ2-5
V gene: TRBV12-5

CDR3 DNA: TGTGCCAGCTCACCTCCGGGACTAGCGTCTCCCGGAGGTGAGCAGTTCTTC
CDR3 protein: CASSPPGLASPGGEQFF
clone size: .
D gene: TRBD2
J gene: TRBJ2-1
V gene: TRBV18

CDR3 DNA: TGTGCCAGCAGCCAATCTCTAGCGGGGGGACCCTACGAGCAGTACTTC
CDR3 protein: CASSQSLAGGPYEQYF
clone size: .
D gene: TRBD2
J gene: TRBJ2-7
V gene: TRBV3-1/TRBV3-2

CDR3 DNA: TGTGCCAGCAGCCAGGAACAGTCTGGGGCCAACGTCCTGACTTTC
CDR3 protein: CASSQEQSGANVLTF
clone size: once
D gene: .
J gene: TRBJ2-6
V gene: TRBV7-2

CDR3 DNA: TGTGCCAGGGAAGGACAGGGCTACAATGAGCAGTTCTTC
CDR3 protein: CAREGQGYNEQFF
clone size: .
D gene: TRBD1
J gene: TRBJ2-1
V gene: TRBV19

CDR3 DNA: TGTGCCAGTAGTATAGTCGGGAATACAGGCTACACCTTC
CDR3 protein: CASSIVGNTGYTF
clone size: .
D gene: .
J gene: TRBJ1-2
V gene: TRBV19

CDR3 DNA: TGTGCCAGCAGTTACTATCGGACAGGCTACGAGCAGTACTTC
CDR3 protein: CASSYYRTGYEQYF
clone size: .
D gene: TRBD1
J gene: TRBJ2-7
V gene: TRBV6-5

CDR3 DNA: TGTGCCAGCAAACGGGGACAGGAAAAGTTTCTCGAGCAGTACTTC
CDR3 protein: CASKRGQEKFLEQYF
clone size: .
D gene: TRBD1
J gene: TRBJ2-7
V gene: TRBV6-5

CDR3 DNA: TGTGCCAGCAGACCGGGACAGGGAATTCAGACCGGGGAGCTGTTTTTT
CDR3 protein: CASRPGQGIQTGELFF
clone size: once
D gene: TRBD1
J gene: TRBJ2-2
V gene: TRBV5-5

CDR3 DNA: TGTGCCAGCAGCTTAGCATATAACAGGGGTGGGCAGCCCCAGCATTTT
CDR3 protein: CASSLAYNRGGQPQHF
clone size: .
D gene: TRBD1
J gene: TRBJ1-5
V gene: TRBV7-2

CDR3 DNA: TGTGCCAGCAGCCCGCTACGGGACAGCAACTATGGCTACACCTTC
CDR3 protein: CASSPLRDSNYGYTF
clone size: .
D gene: TRBD1
J gene: TRBJ1-2
V gene: TRBV9